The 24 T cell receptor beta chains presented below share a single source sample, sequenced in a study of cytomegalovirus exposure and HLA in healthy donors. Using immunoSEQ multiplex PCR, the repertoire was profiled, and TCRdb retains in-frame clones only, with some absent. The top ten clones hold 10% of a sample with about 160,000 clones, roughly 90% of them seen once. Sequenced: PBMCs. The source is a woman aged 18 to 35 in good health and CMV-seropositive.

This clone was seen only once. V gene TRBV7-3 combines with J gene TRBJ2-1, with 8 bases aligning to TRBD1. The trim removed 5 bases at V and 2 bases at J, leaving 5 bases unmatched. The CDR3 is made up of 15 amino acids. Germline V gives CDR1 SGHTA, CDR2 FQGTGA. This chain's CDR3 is CASSRGQGPYNEQFF. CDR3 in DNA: TGTGCCAGCAGCCGAGGACAGGGACCCTACAATGAGCAGTTCTTC.

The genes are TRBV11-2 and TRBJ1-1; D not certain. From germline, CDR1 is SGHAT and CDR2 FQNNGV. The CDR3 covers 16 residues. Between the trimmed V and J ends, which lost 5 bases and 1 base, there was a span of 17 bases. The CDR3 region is CASSHLGGRPNTEAFF. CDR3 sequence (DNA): TGTGCCAGCAGCCACTTAGGCGGGCGCCCGAACACTGAAGCTTTCTTT.

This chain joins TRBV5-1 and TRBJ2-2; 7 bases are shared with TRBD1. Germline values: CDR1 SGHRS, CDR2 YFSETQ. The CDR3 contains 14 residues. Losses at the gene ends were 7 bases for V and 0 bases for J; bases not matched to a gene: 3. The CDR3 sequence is CASATGSNTGELFF. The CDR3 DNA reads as TGCGCCAGCGCGACAGGGTCGAACACCGGGGAGCTGTTTTTT. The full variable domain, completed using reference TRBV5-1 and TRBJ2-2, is KAGVTQTPRYLIKTRGQQVTLSCSPISGHRSVSWYQQTPGQGLQFLFEYFSETQRNKGNFPGRFSGRQFSNSRSEMNVSTLELGDSALYLCASATGSNTGELFFGEGSRLTVL.

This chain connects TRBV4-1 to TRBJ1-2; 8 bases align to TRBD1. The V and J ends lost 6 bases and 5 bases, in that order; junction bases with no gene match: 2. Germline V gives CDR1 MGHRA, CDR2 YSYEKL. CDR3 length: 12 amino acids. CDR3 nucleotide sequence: TGCGCCAGCAGGGGACAGGATTATGGCTACACCTTC. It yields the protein CASRGQDYGYTF.

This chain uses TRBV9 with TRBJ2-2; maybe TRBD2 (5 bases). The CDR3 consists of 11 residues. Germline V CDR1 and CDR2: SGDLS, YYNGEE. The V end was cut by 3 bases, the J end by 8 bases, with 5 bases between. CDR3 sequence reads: CASSAGGELFF. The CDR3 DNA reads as TGTGCCAGCAGCGCGGGAGGGGAGCTGTTTTTT.

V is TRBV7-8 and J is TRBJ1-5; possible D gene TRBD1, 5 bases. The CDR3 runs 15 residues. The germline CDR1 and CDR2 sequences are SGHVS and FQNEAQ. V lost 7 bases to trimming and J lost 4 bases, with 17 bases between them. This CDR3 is CASNVREKWNQPQHF. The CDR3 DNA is TGTGCCAGCAACGTCAGGGAAAAATGGAATCAGCCCCAGCATTTT.

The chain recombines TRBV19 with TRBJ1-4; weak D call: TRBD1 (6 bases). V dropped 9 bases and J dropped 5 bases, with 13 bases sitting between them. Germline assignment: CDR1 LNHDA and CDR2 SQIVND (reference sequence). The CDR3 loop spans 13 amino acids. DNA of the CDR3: TGTGCCAGCACAGGGACCTACAATGAAAAACTGTTTTTT. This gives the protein CASTGTYNEKLFF.

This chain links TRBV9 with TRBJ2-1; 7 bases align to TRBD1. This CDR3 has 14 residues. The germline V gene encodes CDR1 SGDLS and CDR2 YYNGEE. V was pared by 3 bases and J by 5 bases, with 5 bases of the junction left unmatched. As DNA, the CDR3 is TGTGCCAGCAGCGCGGGACAGTTGAACAATGAGCAGTTCTTC. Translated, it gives CASSAGQLNNEQFF.

The CDR3 protein is CASSQSSSGPYNEQFF. As DNA, the CDR3 is TGTGCCAGCAGCCAGAGCTCTAGCGGCCCCTACAATGAGCAGTTCTTC. The genes are TRBV4-2 and TRBJ2-1; the match to TRBD2 covers 7 bases. V gave up 3 bases and J gave up 2 bases; unmatched junction bases: 7. Per the germline V gene, CDR1 is LGHNA and CDR2 is YNFKEQ. This CDR3 has 16 amino acids.

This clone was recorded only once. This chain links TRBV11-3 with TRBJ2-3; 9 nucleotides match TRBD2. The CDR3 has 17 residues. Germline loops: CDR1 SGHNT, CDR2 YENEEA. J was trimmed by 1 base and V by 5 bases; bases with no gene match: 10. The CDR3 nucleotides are TGTGCCAGCAGCCATGGGGTAGCGGGAGTTGGCACAGATACGCAGTATTTT. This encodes CASSHGVAGVGTDTQYF. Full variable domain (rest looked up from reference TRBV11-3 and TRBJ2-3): EAGVVQSPRYKIIEKKQPVAFWCNPISGHNTLYWYLQNLGQGPELLIRYENEEAVDDSQLPKDRFSAERLKGVDSTLKIQPAELGDSAVYLCASSHGVAGVGTDTQYFGPGTRLTVL.

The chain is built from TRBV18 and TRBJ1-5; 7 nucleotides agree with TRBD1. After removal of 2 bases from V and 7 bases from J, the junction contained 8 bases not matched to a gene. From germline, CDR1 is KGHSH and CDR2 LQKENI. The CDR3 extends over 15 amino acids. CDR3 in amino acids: CASSPMAGGWQPQHF. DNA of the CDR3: TGTGCCAGCTCACCAATGGCAGGGGGGTGGCAGCCCCAGCATTTT.

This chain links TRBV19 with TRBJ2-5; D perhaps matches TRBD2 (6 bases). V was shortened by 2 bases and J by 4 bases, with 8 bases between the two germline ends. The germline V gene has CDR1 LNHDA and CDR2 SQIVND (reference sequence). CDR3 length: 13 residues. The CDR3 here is CASSIFGGETQYF. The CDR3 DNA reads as TGTGCCAGTAGTATATTCGGGGGAGAGACCCAGTACTTC.

The CDR3 here is CASSQDPLGGSYNEQFF. The CDR3 region has the DNA TGCGCCAGCAGCCAAGACCCTCTTGGAGGTTCCTACAATGAGCAGTTCTTC. The chain links TRBV4-3 to TRBJ2-1, with D tentatively TRBD2 (5 bases). CDR3 length: 17 amino acids. Germline CDR1 LGHNA, CDR2 YSLEER. Trimming took 0 bases from V and 1 from J, leaving 13 bases between them.

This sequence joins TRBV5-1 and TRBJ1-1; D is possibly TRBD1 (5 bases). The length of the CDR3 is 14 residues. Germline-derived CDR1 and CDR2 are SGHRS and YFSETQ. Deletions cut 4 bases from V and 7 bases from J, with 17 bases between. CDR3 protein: CASSRGGDGGEAFF. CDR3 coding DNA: TGCGCCAGCAGCAGAGGAGGGGATGGCGGTGAAGCTTTCTTT.

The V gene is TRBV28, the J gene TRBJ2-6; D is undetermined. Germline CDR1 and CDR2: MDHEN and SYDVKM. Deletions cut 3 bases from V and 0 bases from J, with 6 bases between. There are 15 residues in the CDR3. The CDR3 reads CASSFALSGANVLTF. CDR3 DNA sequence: TGTGCCAGCAGTTTCGCGCTCTCTGGGGCCAACGTCCTGACTTTC.

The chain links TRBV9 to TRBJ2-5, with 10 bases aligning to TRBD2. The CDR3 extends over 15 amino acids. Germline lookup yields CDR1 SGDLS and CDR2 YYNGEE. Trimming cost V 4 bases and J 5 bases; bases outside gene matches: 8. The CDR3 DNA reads TGTGCCAGCAGCCTACGGGGAGCGGGAGGGGAGACCCAGTACTTC. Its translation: CASSLRGAGGETQYF. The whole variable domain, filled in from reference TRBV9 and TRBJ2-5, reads DSGVTQTPKHLITATGQRVTLRCSPRSGDLSVYWYQQSLDQGLQFLIQYYNGEERAKGNILERFSAQQFPDLHSELNLSSLELGDSALYFCASSLRGAGGETQYFGPGTRLLVL.

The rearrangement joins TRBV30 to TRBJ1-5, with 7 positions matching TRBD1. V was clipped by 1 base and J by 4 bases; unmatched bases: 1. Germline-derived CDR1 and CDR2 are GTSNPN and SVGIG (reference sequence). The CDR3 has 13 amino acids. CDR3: CAWSGGQNQPQHF. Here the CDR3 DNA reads TGTGCCTGGAGTGGGGGACAGAATCAGCCCCAGCATTTT.

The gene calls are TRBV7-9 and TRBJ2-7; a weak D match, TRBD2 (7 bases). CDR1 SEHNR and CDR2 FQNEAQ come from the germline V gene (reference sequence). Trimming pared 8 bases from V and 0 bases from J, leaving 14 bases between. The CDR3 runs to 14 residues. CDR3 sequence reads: CASGRDIASYEQYF. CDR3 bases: TGTGCCAGCGGGAGGGACATCGCCTCCTACGAGCAGTACTTC.

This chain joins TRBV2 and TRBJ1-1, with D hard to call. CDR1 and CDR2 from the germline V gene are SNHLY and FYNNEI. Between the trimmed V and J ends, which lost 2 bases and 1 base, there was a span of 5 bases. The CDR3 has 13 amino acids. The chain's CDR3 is CASSEYRNTEAFF. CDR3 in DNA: TGTGCCAGCAGTGAATACAGGAACACTGAAGCTTTCTTT. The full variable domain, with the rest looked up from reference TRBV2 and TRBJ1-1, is EPEVTQTPSHQVTQMGQEVILRCVPISNHLYFYWYRQILGQKVEFLVSFYNNEISEKSEIFDDQFSVERPDGSNFTLKIRSTKLEDSAMYFCASSEYRNTEAFFGQGTRLTVV.

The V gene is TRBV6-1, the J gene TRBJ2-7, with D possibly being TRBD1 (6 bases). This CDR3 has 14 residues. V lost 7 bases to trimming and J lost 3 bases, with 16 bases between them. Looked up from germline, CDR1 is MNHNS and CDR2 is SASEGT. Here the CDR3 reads CASTQPGQLYEQYF. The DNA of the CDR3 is TGTGCCAGCACCCAACCGGGACAACTCTACGAGCAGTACTTC.

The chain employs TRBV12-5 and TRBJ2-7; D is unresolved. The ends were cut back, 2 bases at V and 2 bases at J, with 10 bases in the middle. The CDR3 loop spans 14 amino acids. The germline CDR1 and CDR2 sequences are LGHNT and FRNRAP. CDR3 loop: CASGLTPQTYEQYF. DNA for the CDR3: TGTGCTAGTGGTTTGACCCCACAGACCTACGAGCAGTACTTC.

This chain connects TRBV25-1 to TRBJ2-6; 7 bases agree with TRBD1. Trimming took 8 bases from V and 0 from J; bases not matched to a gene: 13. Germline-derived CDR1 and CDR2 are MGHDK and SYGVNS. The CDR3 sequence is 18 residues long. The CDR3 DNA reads TGTGCCAGCGAGCCATTCCGGACAGGCGGCTCTGGGGCCAACGTCCTGACTTTC. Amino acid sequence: CASEPFRTGGSGANVLTF.

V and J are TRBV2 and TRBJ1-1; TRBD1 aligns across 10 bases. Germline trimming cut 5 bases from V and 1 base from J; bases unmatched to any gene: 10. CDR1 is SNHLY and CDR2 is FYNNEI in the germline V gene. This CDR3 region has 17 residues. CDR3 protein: CASSLRDRGLENTEAFF. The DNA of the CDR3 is TGTGCCAGCAGTCTCCGGGACAGGGGATTAGAGAACACTGAAGCTTTCTTT.

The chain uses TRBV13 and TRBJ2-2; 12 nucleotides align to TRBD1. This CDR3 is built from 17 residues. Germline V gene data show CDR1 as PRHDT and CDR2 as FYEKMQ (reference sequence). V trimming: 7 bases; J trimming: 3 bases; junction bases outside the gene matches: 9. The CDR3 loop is CASTFAGTGGYTGELFF. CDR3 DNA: TGTGCCAGCACTTTTGCCGGGACAGGGGGCTACACCGGGGAGCTGTTTTTT.